These 28 T cell receptor beta chains originate from one sample sequenced in a study of T cells after yellow fever vaccination. In TCRdb, the 5' RACE reads were re-called with MiXCR into one record per CDR3 protein. This table has 200,000 to 300,000 distinct CDR3 sequences, about an eighth appearing once. This material consisted of CD4+ T cells sorted from PBMCs, taken 45 days after the yellow fever booster vaccination. The receptors here all came from a man between 25 and 39 years old who received the YFV17D yellow fever vaccine.

The V gene is TRBV7-9, the J gene TRBJ1-2; D perhaps matches TRBD1 (6 bases). The ends were cut back, 5 bases at V and 4 bases at J, with 14 bases in the middle. The CDR3 loop spans 14 amino acids. Germline V gene data show CDR1 as SEHNR and CDR2 as FQNEAQ (reference sequence). The CDR3 region has the DNA TGTGCCAGCAGCAGTGAGGGGGTCGTCTATGGCTACACCTTC. It specifies CASSSEGVVYGYTF.

This sequence joins TRBV25-1 and TRBJ2-5; D might be TRBD2 (6 bases). Germline V gives CDR1 MGHDK, CDR2 SYGVNS. This CDR3 region has 15 residues. V lost 0 bases, J lost 5 bases, and 13 bases lay in between. The CDR3 loop reads CASSEYRRGGETQYF. CDR3 nucleotides: TGTGCCAGCAGTGAATATCGGCGGGGCGGGGAGACCCAGTACTTC.

This sequence joins TRBV15 and TRBJ1-6; a weak D match, TRBD1 (5 bases). Germline V gene lookup returns CDR1 LNHNV and CDR2 YYDKDF (reference sequence). V was shortened by 0 bases and J by 10 bases, with 13 bases between the two germline ends. The CDR3 has 15 residues. The CDR3 sequence: CATSREDSGSSPLHF. The DNA of the CDR3 is TGTGCCACCAGCAGAGAAGACAGCGGTTCGTCACCCCTCCACTTT.

A few counts support this clonotype. The rearrangement links TRBV29-1 to TRBJ2-1, with 8 bases fitting TRBD1. The CDR3 extends over 13 amino acids. V was pared by 7 bases and J by 1 base, with 3 bases of the junction left unmatched. Germline V gives CDR1 SQVTM, CDR2 ANQGSEA. CDR3 DNA sequence: TGCAGCGGCCGGGACAGGTCCTACAATGAGCAGTTCTTC. Its translation is CSGRDRSYNEQFF.

The table lists this clonotype with a few counts. V gene TRBV20-1 combines with J gene TRBJ2-2; TRBD2 is a possible D gene (5 bases). The CDR3 covers 15 residues. V lost 5 bases, J lost 4 bases, and 17 bases lay in between. Per germline, CDR1 DFQATT and CDR2 SNEGSKA (reference sequence). The CDR3 is CSAAPPLRGTGELFF. The DNA of the CDR3 is TGCAGTGCTGCCCCCCCCCTCCGGGGCACCGGGGAGCTGTTTTTT.

This chain uses TRBV2 with TRBJ2-2, with TRBD1 identical over 7 bases. J gave up 0 bases and V 5 bases, and 3 bases lay outside the gene matches. Germline V CDR1 and CDR2: SNHLY, FYNNEI. The CDR3 consists of 15 residues. The CDR3 sequence: CASSYRGTNTGELFF. CDR3 DNA sequence: TGTGCCAGCAGTTACAGGGGTACGAACACCGGGGAGCTGTTTTTT. Using reference TRBV2 and TRBJ2-2 for the parts outside the CDR3, the full variable domain is EPEVTQTPSHQVTQMGQEVILRCVPISNHLYFYWYRQILGQKVEFLVSFYNNEISEKSEIFDDQFSVERPDGSNFTLKIRSTKLEDSAMYFCASSYRGTNTGELFFGEGSRLTVL.

This clonotype has a count of ten or more. The chain has TRBV15 and TRBJ1-2; D ambiguous. Trimming removed 0 bases from V and 2 bases from J, with 7 bases in between. This CDR3 has 14 amino acids. CDR1 and CDR2 from the germline V gene are LNHNV and YYDKDF (reference sequence). The CDR3 sequence: CATSRDSGNYGYTF. The CDR3, as DNA: TGTGCCACCAGCAGAGATTCAGGAAACTATGGCTACACCTTC.

This chain connects TRBV12-3 or TRBV12-4 to TRBJ2-5, with D unclear. CDR3 length: 13 amino acids. The V end lost 4 bases, the J end lost 0 bases, and 6 bases lay between the germline ends. The CDR3 DNA reads TGTGCCAGCAGTTCGACAAACCAAGAGACCCAGTACTTC. The encoded protein is CASSSTNQETQYF.

The chain combines TRBV5-1 with TRBJ2-7, with no clear D. The CDR3 is 14 residues long. The germline V gene encodes CDR1 SGHRS and CDR2 YFSETQ. Between the trimmed V and J ends, which lost 4 bases and 2 bases, there was a span of 13 bases. This chain's CDR3 is CASSLRASTYEQYF. As DNA, the CDR3 is TGCGCCAGCAGCCTCCGGGCCAGCACCTACGAGCAGTACTTC.

V and J are TRBV29-1 and TRBJ2-3; TRBD2 might be the D (6 bases). CDR3 size: 12 residues. Germline assignment: CDR1 SQVTM and CDR2 ANQGSEA. CDR3 amino acids: CTIRRGKDTQYF. The CDR3 DNA reads as TGCACCATCAGGCGGGGAAAAGATACGCAGTATTTT.

The table lists this clonotype with a few counts. The chain employs TRBV20-1 and TRBJ2-1; 7 bases are shared with TRBD1. In germline, CDR1 is DFQATT, CDR2 SNEGSKA (reference sequence). The CDR3 totals 12 residues. CDR3 amino acids: CTEPGQHNEQFF. In DNA form, the CDR3 reads TGCACCGAACCGGGACAGCACAATGAGCAGTTCTTC.

This clonotype was seen a handful of times. This rearrangement joins TRBV11-1 to TRBJ2-1, with 9 bases lining up with TRBD1. The CDR3 is 18 amino acids. Germline CDR1 and CDR2: SGHAT and FQDESV (reference sequence). The trim removed 1 base at V and 4 bases at J, leaving 11 bases unmatched. CDR3 protein: CASSLVRLQGAAYNEQFF. The CDR3 DNA follows: TGTGCCAGCAGCTTAGTCCGCTTACAGGGGGCGGCATACAATGAGCAGTTCTTC.

This sequence joins TRBV20-1 and TRBJ2-5; tentative D call: TRBD1 (6 bases). The CDR3 runs to 15 residues. CDR1 is DFQATT and CDR2 is SNEGSKA in the germline V gene (reference sequence). V was shortened by 2 bases and J by 5 bases, with 18 bases between the two germline ends. Here the CDR3 DNA reads TGCAGTGCTAGATCAAGGACAGTCTCCGCTGAGACCCAGTACTTC. The encoded protein is CSARSRTVSAETQYF.

The chain employs TRBV5-5 and TRBJ2-7, with D maybe TRBD1 (5 bases). Germline-derived CDR1 and CDR2 are SGHKS and YYEKEE (reference sequence). The V end lost 0 bases, the J end lost 2 bases, and 12 bases lay between the germline ends. The CDR3 length is 15 residues. This CDR3 is CASSLVAGPAYEQYF. DNA of the CDR3: TGTGCCAGCAGCTTGGTGGCAGGGCCTGCCTACGAGCAGTACTTC. The entire variable domain, with the rest obtained from reference TRBV5-5 and TRBJ2-7, is as follows: DAGVTQSPTHLIKTRGQQVTLRCSPISGHKSVSWYQQVLGQGPQFIFQYYEKEERGRGNFPDRFSARQFPNYSSELNVNALLLGDSALYLCASSLVAGPAYEQYFGPGTRLTVT.

This clonotype was observed a handful of times. The CDR3 DNA sequence: TGTGCCAGCAGTTCGGGGACTAGGGGTGGCTACACCTTC. This translates into CASSSGTRGGYTF. V usage is TRBV6-5 and J usage is TRBJ1-2; D perhaps matches TRBD1 (5 bases). CDR3 length equals 13 residues. Trimming left V 4 bases short and J 7 bases short, with 13 bases between. Germline CDR1 reads MNHEY; CDR2 reads SVGAGI.

This sequence joins TRBV6-1 and TRBJ1-2; possibly TRBD1 for D (6 bases). Germline V gives CDR1 MNHNS, CDR2 SASEGT. The CDR3 consists of 14 residues. The V gene lost 10 bases and the J gene lost 2 bases, with 17 bases spanning the gap. The CDR3 is CATSTNQGNYGYTF. CDR3 coding DNA: TGTGCCACCTCAACTAACCAGGGGAACTATGGCTACACCTTC.

CDR3 coding DNA: TGCAGTGCTAGAGAGAGGGGGGTTGCCGGGGAGCTGTTTTTT. This codes for CSARERGVAGELFF. V usage is TRBV20-1 and J usage is TRBJ2-2; D may match TRBD1 or TRBD2 (6 bases each). The V end was cut by 0 bases, the J end by 6 bases, with 11 bases between. The germline gives CDR1 DFQATT, CDR2 SNEGSKA (reference sequence). The CDR3 length is 14 residues.

The genes are TRBV12-3 or TRBV12-4 and TRBJ2-1, with TRBD2 matching 9 bases. This CDR3 has 16 amino acids. Germline trimming cut 3 bases from V and 2 bases from J; bases unmatched to any gene: 5. The CDR3 is CASSFSSGTAYNEQFF. CDR3 in DNA: TGTGCCAGCAGTTTCTCTAGCGGGACCGCCTACAATGAGCAGTTCTTC.

This chain connects TRBV7-2 to TRBJ2-1; D perhaps matches TRBD1 (5 bases). Germline assignment: CDR1 SGHTA and CDR2 FQGNSA. The CDR3 length is 12 residues. The germline V and J ends were trimmed by 5 bases and 8 bases, with 10 bases remaining between them. This chain's CDR3 is CASSHPGYEQFF. As DNA, the CDR3 is TGTGCCAGCAGCCACCCAGGGTATGAGCAGTTCTTC.

This clonotype has only a few counts. The chain carries TRBV6-1 and TRBJ2-7; D gene ambiguous. V lost 7 bases to trimming and J lost 1 base, with 11 bases between them. CDR3 length: 13 residues. Germline-derived CDR1 and CDR2 are MNHNS and SASEGT. The CDR3 spells CASTKGVSYEQYF. DNA for the CDR3: TGTGCCAGCACTAAGGGCGTTTCCTACGAGCAGTACTTC.

The gene calls are TRBV5-1 and TRBJ1-1; TRBD1 aligns across 9 bases. The CDR3 length is 14 residues. V shed 4 bases, J shed 4 bases, and the junction held 5 bases outside the gene matches. CDR1 is SGHRS and CDR2 is YFSETQ in the germline V gene. CDR3 DNA: TGCGCCAGCAGCGCGGGACAGGGAGGCACTGAAGCTTTCTTT. Its translation: CASSAGQGGTEAFF.

There are a few counts of this clonotype. V gene TRBV23-1 combines with J gene TRBJ2-7, with D possibly matching TRBD1 (6 bases). TRBV23-1 is given ORF status, its function remaining uncertain. The CDR3 has 14 residues. Trimming pared 8 bases from V and 1 base from J, leaving 15 bases between. The chain's CDR3 is CASGVDRVSYEQYF. CDR3 DNA sequence: TGCGCCAGCGGGGTGGACAGAGTATCCTACGAGCAGTACTTC.

In this sample, this clonotype turned up a few times. The V call is TRBV6-1, the J call TRBJ1-2, with a weak D call TRBD1 (5 bases). The germline gives CDR1 MNHNS, CDR2 SASEGT. The CDR3 consists of 14 residues. The V end lost 2 bases, the J end lost 6 bases, and 13 bases lay between the germline ends. The CDR3 loop is CASSESLQENGYTF. CDR3 bases: TGTGCCAGCAGTGAAAGCCTACAGGAAAATGGCTACACCTTC.

The V gene is TRBV12-3 or TRBV12-4, the J gene TRBJ2-1, with a weak D call TRBD2 (5 bases). V was trimmed by 1 base and J by 0 bases, leaving 13 bases between them. The CDR3 has 17 residues. This chain's CDR3 is CASSLVTRGPSYNEQFF. CDR3 nucleotide sequence: TGTGCCAGCAGTTTAGTCACAAGAGGGCCCTCCTACAATGAGCAGTTCTTC.

DNA for the CDR3: TGCGCCAGCAGGTCCGGGACAGGTGCCTACGAGCAGTACTTC. Translated, it gives CASRSGTGAYEQYF. The chain recombines TRBV5-1 with TRBJ2-7, with 8 bases identical to TRBD1. Germline loops: CDR1 SGHRS, CDR2 YFSETQ. J lost 2 bases, V lost 5 bases, and 6 bases had no gene match. This CDR3 is 14 amino acids long. Based on the CDR3 plus reference TRBV5-1 and TRBJ2-7, the full variable domain is KAGVTQTPRYLIKTRGQQVTLSCSPISGHRSVSWYQQTPGQGLQFLFEYFSETQRNKGNFPGRFSGRQFSNSRSEMNVSTLELGDSALYLCASRSGTGAYEQYFGPGTRLTVT.

The chain has TRBV5-1 and TRBJ2-2, with D possibly TRBD1 on 6 matching bases. The germline CDR1 and CDR2 sequences are SGHRS and YFSETQ. V lost 6 bases to trimming and J lost 6 bases, with 15 bases between them. CDR3 size: 14 residues. The CDR3 DNA sequence: TGCGCCAGCACCTCAATCCCAGGGGCCGGGGAGCTGTTTTTT. This translates into CASTSIPGAGELFF.

The CDR3 reads CAISVHRNRGQETQYF. The CDR3 nucleotides are TGTGCCATCAGCGTTCACAGGAACCGAGGGCAAGAGACCCAGTACTTC. This sequence joins TRBV10-3 and TRBJ2-5; D assignment may be TRBD1 or TRBD2 (5 bases each). The V end was cut by 6 bases, the J end by 2 bases, with 19 bases between. This CDR3 is built from 16 residues. Germline CDR1 is ENHRY and CDR2 is SYGVKD.

A few counts support this clonotype. The chain employs TRBV11-2 and TRBJ2-1, with TRBD2 as a possible D gene (6 bases). From germline, CDR1 is SGHAT and CDR2 FQNNGV. The V end lost 5 bases, the J end lost 4 bases, and 15 bases lay between the germline ends. The CDR3 extends over 15 amino acids. CDR3 DNA: TGTGCCAGCAGCAAGGACTATACCCTTTACAATGAGCAGTTCTTC. Translation gives CASSKDYTLYNEQFF.